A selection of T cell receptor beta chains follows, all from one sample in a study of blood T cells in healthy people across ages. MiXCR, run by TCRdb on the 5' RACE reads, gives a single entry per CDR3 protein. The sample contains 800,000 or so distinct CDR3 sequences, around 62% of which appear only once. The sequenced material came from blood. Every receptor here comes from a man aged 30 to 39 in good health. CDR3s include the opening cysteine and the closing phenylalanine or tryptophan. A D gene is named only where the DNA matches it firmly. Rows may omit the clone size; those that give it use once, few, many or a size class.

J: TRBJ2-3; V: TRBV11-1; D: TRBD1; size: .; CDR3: CASSPTQGVTDTQYF; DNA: TGTGCCAGCAGCCCCACACAGGGGGTCACAGATACGCAGTATTTT
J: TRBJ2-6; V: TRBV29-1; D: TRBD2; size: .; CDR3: CSVDGGSGANVLTF; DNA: TGCAGCGTTGACGGGGGGTCGGGGGCCAACGTCCTGACTTTC
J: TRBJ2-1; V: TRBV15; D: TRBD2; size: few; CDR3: CATSRALAGGNEQFF; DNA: TGTGCCACCAGCAGGGCCCTAGCGGGGGGGAATGAGCAGTTCTTC
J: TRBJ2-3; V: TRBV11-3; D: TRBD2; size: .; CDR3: CASSPSGGVTDTQYF; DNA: TGTGCCAGCAGCCCCAGCGGGGGGGTAACAGATACGCAGTATTTT
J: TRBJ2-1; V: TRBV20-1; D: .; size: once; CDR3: CSAPRRFSNEQFF; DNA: TGCAGTGCTCCTCGTCGGTTCTCCAATGAGCAGTTCTTC
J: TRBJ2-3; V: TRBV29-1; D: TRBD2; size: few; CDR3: CSVETSGTDTQYF; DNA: TGCAGCGTTGAAACTAGCGGCACAGATACGCAGTATTTT
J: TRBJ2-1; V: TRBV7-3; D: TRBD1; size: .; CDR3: CASSSSGTGLNEQFF; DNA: TGTGCCAGCAGCTCCTCCGGGACAGGTCTCAATGAGCAGTTCTTC
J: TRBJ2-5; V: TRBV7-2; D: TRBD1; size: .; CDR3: CASSPTGQGAETQYF; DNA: TGTGCCAGCAGCCCTACAGGACAGGGGGCAGAGACCCAGTACTTC
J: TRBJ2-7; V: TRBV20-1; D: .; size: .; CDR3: CSARDLSTYEQYF; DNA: TGCAGTGCTAGAGATCTATCGACCTACGAGCAGTACTTC
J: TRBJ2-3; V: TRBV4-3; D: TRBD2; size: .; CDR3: CASSQDGPSGGADTQYF; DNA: TGCGCCAGCAGCCAAGACGGACCTAGCGGGGGTGCAGATACGCAGTATTTT
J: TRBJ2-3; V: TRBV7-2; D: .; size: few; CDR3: CASGLVTDTQYF; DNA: TGTGCCAGCGGCCTAGTTACAGATACGCAGTATTTT
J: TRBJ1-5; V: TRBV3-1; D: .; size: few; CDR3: CASSQDAAGTQPQHF; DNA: TGTGCCAGCAGCCAAGACGCGGCAGGGACCCAGCCCCAGCATTTT
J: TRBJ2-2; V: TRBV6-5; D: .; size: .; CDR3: CASSSDADGELFF; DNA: TGTGCCAGCAGTTCCGACGCTGACGGGGAGCTGTTTTTT
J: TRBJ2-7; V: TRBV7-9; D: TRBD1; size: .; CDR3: CASSQGQYEQYF; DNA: TGTGCCAGCAGCCAGGGACAGTACGAGCAGTACTTC
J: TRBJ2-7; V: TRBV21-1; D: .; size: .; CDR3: CASSNKGHSSYEQYF; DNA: TGTGCCAGCAGCAACAAGGGACACAGCTCCTACGAGCAGTACTTC
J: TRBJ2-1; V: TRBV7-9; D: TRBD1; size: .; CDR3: CASSPRQGTSYNEQFF; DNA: TGTGCCAGCAGCCCCCGACAGGGGACATCTTACAATGAGCAGTTCTTC
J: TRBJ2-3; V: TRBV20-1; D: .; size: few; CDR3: CSASTVGLTDTQYF; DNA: TGCAGTGCTAGCACGGTCGGGCTTACAGATACGCAGTATTTT
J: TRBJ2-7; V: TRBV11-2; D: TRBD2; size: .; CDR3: CASSTPGLAGIYEQYF; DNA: TGTGCCAGCAGCACCCCGGGACTAGCGGGGATCTACGAGCAGTACTTC
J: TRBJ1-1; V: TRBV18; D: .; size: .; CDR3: CASSPSRGGIRAEAFF; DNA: TGTGCCAGCTCACCAAGCAGGGGAGGGATTCGCGCTGAAGCTTTCTTT
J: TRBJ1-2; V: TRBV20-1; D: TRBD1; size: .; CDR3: CSARDIRGPGYTF; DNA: TGCAGTGCTAGAGATATCAGGGGGCCAGGCTACACCTTC
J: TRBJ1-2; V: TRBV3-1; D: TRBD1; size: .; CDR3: CASSQELQGAGYYGYTF; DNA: TGTGCCAGCAGCCAAGAGTTACAGGGGGCCGGTTACTATGGCTACACCTTC
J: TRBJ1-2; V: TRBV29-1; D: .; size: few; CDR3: CSVEYTGFRHGYTF; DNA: TGCAGCGTTGAATATACCGGGTTCCGCCATGGCTACACCTTC
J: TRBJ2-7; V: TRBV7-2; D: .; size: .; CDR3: CASSLGGLLTVEQYF; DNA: TGTGCCAGCAGCTTAGGGGGGCTACTAACGGTTGAGCAGTACTTC
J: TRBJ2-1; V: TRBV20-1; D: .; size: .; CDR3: CSAETGGEYNEQFF; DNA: TGCAGTGCTGAGACTGGCGGGGAATACAATGAGCAGTTCTTC
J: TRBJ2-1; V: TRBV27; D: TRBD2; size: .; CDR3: CASSLWEGREQFF; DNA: TGTGCCAGCAGTTTGTGGGAGGGCCGCGAGCAGTTCTTC
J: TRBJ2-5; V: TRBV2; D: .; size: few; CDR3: CASTRRETQYF; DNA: TGTGCCAGCACTCGCAGGGAGACCCAGTACTTC
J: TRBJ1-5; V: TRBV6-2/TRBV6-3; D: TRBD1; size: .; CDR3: CASSETGVQNQPQHF; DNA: TGTGCCAGCAGTGAGACAGGGGTCCAAAATCAGCCCCAGCATTTT
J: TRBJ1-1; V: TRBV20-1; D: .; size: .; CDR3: CSASSWTEAFF; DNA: TGCAGTGCTAGTAGTTGGACTGAAGCTTTCTTT
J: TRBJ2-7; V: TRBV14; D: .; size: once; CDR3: CASSLRTIRSSYEQYF; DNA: TGTGCCAGCAGCCTCAGGACGATAAGGAGCTCCTACGAGCAGTACTTC
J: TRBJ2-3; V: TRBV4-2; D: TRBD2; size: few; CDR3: CASSQEATSGFSTDTQYF; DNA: TGTGCCAGCAGCCAAGAGGCGACTAGCGGATTTAGCACAGATACGCAGTATTTT
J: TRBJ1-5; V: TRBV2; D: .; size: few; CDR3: CASSDRSNQPQHF; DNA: TGTGCCAGCAGCGACAGGTCGAATCAGCCCCAGCATTTT
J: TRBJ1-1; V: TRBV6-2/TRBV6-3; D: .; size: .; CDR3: CASSFTVITEAFF; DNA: TGTGCCAGCAGCTTTACAGTCATCACTGAAGCTTTCTTT
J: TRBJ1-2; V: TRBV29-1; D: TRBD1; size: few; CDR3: CSVEVQGNYGYTF; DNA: TGCAGCGTTGAAGTACAGGGGAACTATGGCTACACCTTC
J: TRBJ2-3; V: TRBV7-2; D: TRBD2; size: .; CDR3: CASSWGGAGTDTQYF; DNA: TGTGCCAGCAGCTGGGGTGGAGCGGGGACAGATACGCAGTATTTT
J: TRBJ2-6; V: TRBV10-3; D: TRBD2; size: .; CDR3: CAISEGASGSGANVLTF; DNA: TGTGCCATCAGTGAGGGGGCTAGCGGGTCTGGGGCCAACGTCCTGACTTTC
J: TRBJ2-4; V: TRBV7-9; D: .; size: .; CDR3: CASSRQYGLENTQYF; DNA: TGTGCCAGCAGCCGACAGTACGGATTGGAAAACACTCAGTACTTC
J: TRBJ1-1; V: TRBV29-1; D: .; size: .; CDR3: CSVRKVSTEAFF; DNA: TGCAGCGTCCGAAAAGTCAGCACTGAAGCTTTCTTT
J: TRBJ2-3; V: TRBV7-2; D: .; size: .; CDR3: CASPGLNTDTQYF; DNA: TGTGCCAGCCCCGGACTTAACACAGATACGCAGTATTTT
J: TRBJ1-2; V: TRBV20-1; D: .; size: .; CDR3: CSAKGPITRDYTF; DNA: TGCAGTGCTAAGGGGCCGATAACGCGGGACTACACCTTC
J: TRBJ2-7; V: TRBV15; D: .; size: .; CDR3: CATSNIRARAFYEQYF; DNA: TGTGCCACCAGCAACATCCGGGCCCGTGCATTCTACGAGCAGTACTTC
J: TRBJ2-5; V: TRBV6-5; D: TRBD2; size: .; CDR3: CASSPRFGGETQYF; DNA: TGTGCCAGCAGCCCTCGTTTCGGGGGGGAGACCCAGTACTTC
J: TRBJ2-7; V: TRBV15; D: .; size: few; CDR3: CATSRVTAYEQYF; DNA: TGTGCCACCAGCAGAGTAACAGCCTACGAGCAGTACTTC
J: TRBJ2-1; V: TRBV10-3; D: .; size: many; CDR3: CAISRDNNEQFF; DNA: TGTGCCATCTCGAGAGACAACAATGAGCAGTTCTTC
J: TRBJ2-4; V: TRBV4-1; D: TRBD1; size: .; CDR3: CASSQDRDRIQYF; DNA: TGCGCCAGCAGCCAAGATCGGGACAGAATTCAGTACTTC
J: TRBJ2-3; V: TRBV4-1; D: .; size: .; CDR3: CASSQVSGGGSTDTQYF; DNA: TGCGCCAGCAGCCAAGTGAGTGGAGGGGGGAGCACAGATACGCAGTATTTT
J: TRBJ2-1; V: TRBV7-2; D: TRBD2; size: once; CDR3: CASSLVVGGGGEQFF; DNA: TGTGCCAGCAGCTTAGTTGTAGGCGGGGGTGGAGAGCAGTTCTTC
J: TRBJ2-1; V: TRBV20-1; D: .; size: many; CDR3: CSATIGPRRPYNEQFF; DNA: TGCAGTGCTACCATCGGGCCCCGAAGGCCCTACAATGAGCAGTTCTTC
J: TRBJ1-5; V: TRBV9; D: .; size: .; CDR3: CASSVRDKGYDQPQHF; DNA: TGTGCCAGCAGCGTCCGGGACAAGGGGTACGATCAGCCCCAGCATTTT
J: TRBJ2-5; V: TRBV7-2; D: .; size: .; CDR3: CASSLAKGSGTQYF; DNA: TGTGCCAGCAGCTTAGCGAAGGGGTCAGGGACCCAGTACTTC
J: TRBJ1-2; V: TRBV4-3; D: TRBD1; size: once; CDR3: CASSHDRGTNYGYTF; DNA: TGCGCCAGCAGCCATGACAGGGGGACTAACTATGGCTACACCTTC
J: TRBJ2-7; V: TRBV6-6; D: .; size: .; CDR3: CASSYRDTYNEQYF; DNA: TGTGCCAGCAGTTACCGGGACACCTACAATGAGCAGTACTTC
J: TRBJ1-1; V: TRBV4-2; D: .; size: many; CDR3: CASSQNRGEAFF; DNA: TGTGCCAGCAGCCAAAATAGGGGAGAAGCTTTCTTT
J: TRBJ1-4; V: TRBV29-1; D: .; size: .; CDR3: CSAGTQGKLFF; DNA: TGCAGCGCCGGGACTCAGGGAAAACTGTTTTTT
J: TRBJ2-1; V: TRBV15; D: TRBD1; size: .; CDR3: CATSLDRGSHNEQFF; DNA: TGTGCCACCAGCCTCGACAGGGGGTCCCACAATGAGCAGTTCTTC
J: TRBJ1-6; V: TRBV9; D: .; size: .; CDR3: CASSVAGLGSPHHF; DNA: TGTGCCAGCAGCGTAGCTGGGTTGGGTTCACCCCACCACTTT